These 31 T cell receptor beta chains were all obtained from the same sample, sequenced in a study of T-cell reconstitution after alpha-beta-depleted transplantation in children. TCRbeta library preparation incorporated unique molecular identifiers. TCRdb reanalysed the PCR reads using MiXCR and keeps one entry per CDR3 protein. Here the sample spans more than 450,000 distinct CDR3 sequences, about 17% being singletons. Sample: PBMCs from the stem cell graft donor, taken from the stem cell graft. The receptors derive from a human donor who donated a stem cell graft to a child with acute lymphoblastic leukemia.

This clonotype was detected a few times. The chain joins TRBV12-3 or TRBV12-4 to TRBJ2-7, with TRBD1 as a possible D gene (5 bases). The CDR3 contains 14 residues. V was pared by 3 bases and J by 3 bases, with 12 bases between. CDR3 DNA: TGTGCCAGCAGTTTTTCGACAGAATACTACGAGCAGTACTTC. Translation gives CASSFSTEYYEQYF.

This rearrangement joins TRBV19 to TRBJ1-3; D remains unclear. Germline values: CDR1 LNHDA, CDR2 SQIVND (reference sequence). This CDR3 spans 13 amino acids. V lost 6 bases and J 4 bases, leaving 10 bases between the germline ends. Here the CDR3 DNA reads TGTGCCAGTAGCATCGTTGAAGGAAACACCATATATTTT. Translated, it gives CASSIVEGNTIYF.

The chain employs TRBV10-3 and TRBJ2-5, with D possibly matching TRBD2 (5 bases). Germline CDR1 reads ENHRY; CDR2 reads SYGVKD. The CDR3 is made up of 19 amino acids. Trimming took 2 bases from V and 5 from J, leaving 27 bases between them. The CDR3 DNA is TGTGCCATCAGTGAGCCAGCTATGATCTCGGAGGAAGGGATGGAGACCCAGTACTTC. Translating it yields CAISEPAMISEEGMETQYF.

The CDR3 loop reads CASRRPGQGAPPYF. The CDR3 nucleotides are TGCGCCAGCAGGAGACCGGGACAGGGGGCCCCTCCATACTTC. The rearrangement joins TRBV4-1 to TRBJ2-5, with TRBD1 identical over 12 bases. CDR3 length equals 14 residues. V trimming: 6 bases; J trimming: 14 bases; junction bases outside the gene matches: 13. Per the germline V gene, CDR1 is MGHRA and CDR2 is YSYEKL.

The chain uses TRBV7-9 and TRBJ2-4, with D possibly being TRBD1 (5 bases). Trimming stripped 7 bases from V and 4 bases from J, with 8 bases between. This CDR3 is built from 12 residues. Germline V gives CDR1 SEHNR, CDR2 FQNEAQ (reference sequence). CDR3 nucleotides: TGTGCCAGCATCGACAGTAAAAACATTCAGTACTTC. Amino acids: CASIDSKNIQYF.

This clonotype turned up a few times. The chain has TRBV11-2 and TRBJ1-4; D unclear. Trimming took 4 bases from V and 10 from J, leaving 19 bases between them. The germline gives CDR1 SGHAT, CDR2 FQNNGV. This CDR3 is built from 15 residues. The CDR3: CASSSLELLNRKLFF. Written as DNA, the CDR3 is TGTGCCAGCAGCTCACTGGAGTTATTGAATCGAAAACTGTTTTTT.

In this sample, this clonotype turned up many times. V and J are TRBV11-2 and TRBJ1-3, with D hard to call. CDR3 length: 12 residues. CDR1 is SGHAT and CDR2 is FQNNGV in the germline V gene. Trimming shortened V by 4 bases and J by 4 bases, and 5 bases separated the two germline ends. This CDR3 reads CASSSTGNTIYF. CDR3 bases: TGTGCCAGCAGCTCCACAGGAAACACCATATATTTT.

The chain carries TRBV5-1 and TRBJ1-1; D remains unclear. The length of the CDR3 is 15 residues. Germline V CDR1 and CDR2: SGHRS, YFSETQ. V was cut by 0 bases and J by 0 bases, with 9 bases left in between. In DNA, the CDR3 is TGCGCCAGCAGCTTGGTCGAGGCCATGAACACTGAAGCTTTCTTT. Translated, it gives CASSLVEAMNTEAFF.

This clonotype appeared a few times. This chain joins TRBV27 and TRBJ2-1, with D maybe TRBD1 (6 bases). Trimming took 6 bases from V and 1 from J, leaving 13 bases between them. This CDR3 is 15 amino acids long. Germline V gene sequence: CDR1 MNHEY, CDR2 SMNVEV (reference sequence). The DNA for the CDR3 is TGTGCCAGCAGGCTACAGGGATTATCCTACAATGAGCAGTTCTTC. Its translation is CASRLQGLSYNEQFF.

This clonotype appeared a few times. The rearrangement joins TRBV5-1 to TRBJ1-1; possibly TRBD1 for D (5 bases). This CDR3 comprises 13 residues. V shed 4 bases and J shed 8 bases, with 15 bases lying between them. In germline, CDR1 is SGHRS, CDR2 YFSETQ. The CDR3: CASSDETEEEAFF. Here the CDR3 DNA reads TGCGCCAGCAGCGATGAGACAGAGGAAGAAGCTTTCTTT.

This clonotype was picked up a small number of times. The gene calls are TRBV5-6 and TRBJ2-1; D might be TRBD1 (6 bases). The CDR3 sequence is 14 residues long. From germline, CDR1 is SGHDT and CDR2 YYEEEE. V was shortened by 5 bases and J by 2 bases, with 11 bases between the two germline ends. The chain's CDR3 is CASSSDRPYNEQFF. In nucleotides, the CDR3 is TGTGCCAGCAGTTCCGACAGGCCCTACAATGAGCAGTTCTTC.

With regard to this clonotype: The conserved phenylalanine or tryptophan is not found at the CDR3 terminus, so this likely reflects a read error. The J gene is TRBJ1-5, the V gene TRBV9, with TRBD1 as a possible D gene (5 bases). CDR1 is SGDLS and CDR2 is YYNGEE in the germline V gene. The CDR3 is made up of 14 amino acids. Deletions cut 4 bases from V and 0 bases from J, with 8 bases between. The DNA of the CDR3 is TGTGCCAGCAGCTGGGGGTATAGCAATCAGCCCCAGCATTTG. Protein sequence: CASSWGYSNQPQHL.

The V and J genes are TRBV21-1 and TRBJ2-5. TRBV21-1 constitutes a pseudogene. CDR3 length equals 16 residues. The CDR3 reads CASSKVAEPYQETQYF. The CDR3 DNA sequence: TGTGCCAGCAGCAAAGTGGCAGAACCGTACCAAGAGACCCAGTACTTC.

The rearrangement links TRBV4-1 to TRBJ2-1, with D perhaps assigned TRBD1 or TRBD2 (5 bases each). The ends were cut back, 7 bases at V and 0 bases at J, with 13 bases in the middle. Per the germline V gene, CDR1 is MGHRA and CDR2 is YSYEKL. CDR3 size: 15 residues. The CDR3 protein is CASTGLPRSYNEQFF. In DNA, the CDR3 is TGCGCCAGCACGGGGCTACCTCGCTCCTACAATGAGCAGTTCTTC.

This clonotype turned up a few times. The chain links TRBV6-5 to TRBJ2-7; TRBD2 matches at 8 bases. The CDR3 runs to 14 residues. The germline CDR1 and CDR2 sequences are MNHEY and SVGAGI. V dropped 0 bases and J dropped 5; count of bases not matched to a gene: 3. For the CDR3, the DNA is TGTGCCAGCAGTTACTCAGCAGCGGGAGACGAGCAGTACTTC. Translation: CASSYSAAGDEQYF.

This clonotype was counted only a few times. V usage is TRBV9 and J usage is TRBJ2-3; 7 bases are shared with TRBD2. V gave up 0 bases and J gave up 6 bases; unmatched junction bases: 7. The CDR3 sequence is 15 residues long. The germline V gene encodes CDR1 SGDLS and CDR2 YYNGEE. Here the CDR3 DNA reads TGTGCCAGCAGCGTAGGCGCGGGAGTCGGGGATACGCAGTATTTT. Its protein is CASSVGAGVGDTQYF.

The chain employs TRBV9 and TRBJ1-1; 9 nucleotides align to TRBD1. The V segment lost 0 bases and the J segment 1 base; nucleotides outside the gene matches: 4. Germline V CDR1 and CDR2: SGDLS, YYNGEE. The CDR3 covers 16 residues. The CDR3 nucleotides read TGTGCCAGCAGCGTAGAGGACAGGGGCCGGAACACTGAAGCTTTCTTT. It specifies CASSVEDRGRNTEAFF.

The chain links TRBV6-2 or TRBV6-3 to TRBJ1-1; D may be TRBD1 (6 bases). The ends were cut back, 2 bases at V and 1 base at J, with 14 bases in the middle. Germline loops: CDR1 MNHEY, CDR2 SVGEGT. The CDR3 is 16 residues long. DNA for the CDR3: TGTGCCAGCAGTTACGGGACACGCCGGAGGAACACTGAAGCTTTCTTT. It translates to CASSYGTRRRNTEAFF.

This clonotype was seen more than once but under ten times. The CDR3 is CASSPTGTGDVYEQYF. CDR3 nucleotides: TGCGCCAGCAGCCCAACAGGGACAGGGGATGTCTACGAGCAGTACTTC. The chain is built from TRBV5-1 and TRBJ2-7; 10 bases agree with TRBD1. After removal of 4 bases from V and 3 bases from J, the junction contained 10 bases not matched to a gene. This CDR3 has 16 amino acids. CDR1 SGHRS and CDR2 YFSETQ come from the germline V gene.

The chain has TRBV6-4 and TRBJ2-3; D not resolved. Trimming removed 2 bases at V and 5 bases at J, with 8 bases between. The CDR3 runs 13 residues. Germline loops: CDR1 MRHNA, CDR2 SNTAGT. CDR3 sequence reads: CASSDAERDTQYF. CDR3 in DNA: TGTGCCAGCAGTGACGCCGAGAGAGATACGCAGTATTTT.

This clonotype was seen a handful of times. This chain links TRBV5-1 with TRBJ2-7, with TRBD1 matching 7 bases. Germline assignment: CDR1 SGHRS and CDR2 YFSETQ. J lost 7 bases, V lost 4 bases, and 14 bases had no gene match. This CDR3 region has 15 residues. CDR3 nucleotides: TGCGCCAGCAGCACAGGACAGGCCGTGAGGTGGGAGCAGTACTTC. Amino acids: CASSTGQAVRWEQYF. The variable domain in full, with the rest retrieved from reference TRBV5-1 and TRBJ2-7, is KAGVTQTPRYLIKTRGQQVTLSCSPISGHRSVSWYQQTPGQGLQFLFEYFSETQRNKGNFPGRFSGRQFSNSRSEMNVSTLELGDSALYLCASSTGQAVRWEQYFGPGTRLTVT.

The V and J genes are TRBV27 and TRBJ2-7; no definite D call. Germline CDR1 and CDR2: MNHEY and SMNVEV (reference sequence). The CDR3 length is 14 residues. The V end was cut by 2 bases, the J end by 2 bases, with 10 bases between. DNA for the CDR3: TGTGCCAGCAGTTTACGCCTGAACCCCTACGAGCAGTACTTC. Translating it yields CASSLRLNPYEQYF.

CDR3 DNA: TGTGCCAGCAGCTTTTTAGTCTCGGCGGGAGGTCCCCTTAGCTCCTACAATGAGCAGTTCTTC. Protein sequence: CASSFLVSAGGPLSSYNEQFF. The V gene is TRBV11-1, the J gene TRBJ2-1; 8 bases are a match to TRBD2. The CDR3 length is 21 residues. Per germline, CDR1 SGHAT and CDR2 FQDESV (reference sequence). The J segment lost 0 bases and the V segment lost 3 bases, leaving 19 bases of the junction unmatched.

This clonotype has only a few counts. The chain joins TRBV20-1 to TRBJ2-3; D is perhaps TRBD2 (5 bases). CDR1 and CDR2 (germline): DFQATT, SNEGSKA (reference sequence). V was pared by 3 bases and J by 6 bases, with 19 bases between. The CDR3 consists of 15 residues. The CDR3 sequence is CSARVRTYVLDTQYF. Here the CDR3 DNA reads TGCAGTGCTAGGGTTCGGACTTACGTCCTTGATACGCAGTATTTT.

This clonotype was counted only a few times. The chain links TRBV7-8 to TRBJ1-2; unclear D gene. CDR3 length: 13 amino acids. Germline CDR1 reads SGHVS; CDR2 reads FQNEAQ. V gave up 5 bases and J gave up 8 bases, with 15 bases separating them. CDR3 sequence reads: CASSLRAGVGYTF. CDR3 DNA sequence: TGTGCCAGCAGCCTAAGGGCCGGGGTCGGCTACACCTTC. Together with reference TRBV7-8 and TRBJ1-2, the CDR3 gives the full variable domain: GAGVSQSPRYKVAKRGQDVALRCDPISGHVSLFWYQQALGQGPEFLTYFQNEAQLDKSGLPSDRFFAERPEGSVSTLKIQRTQQEDSAVYLCASSLRAGVGYTFGSGTRLTVV.

Comment on this clonotype: Its ends do not fully match the called genes, so a read error is possible. CDR3 loop: CAGSQSSGLRGNYNSPLHF. CDR3 nucleotide sequence: TGCGCCGGCAGCCAATCCTCGGGGCTCAGGGGAAATTATAATTCACCCCTCCACTTT. J is TRBJ1-6 and V is TRBV4-1; a weak D match, TRBD1 (6 bases). The length of the CDR3 is 19 residues. Looked up from germline, CDR1 is MGHRA and CDR2 is YSYEKL.

The chain carries TRBV29-1 and TRBJ2-2; maybe TRBD1 (6 bases). Per the germline V gene, CDR1 is SQVTM and CDR2 is ANQGSEA. With 5 bases removed from V and 3 bases from J, the gap between germline ends came to 13 bases. The CDR3 spans 14 residues. The CDR3 coding sequence is TGCAGCGTTTGGAAACAGGGACACACCGGGGAGCTGTTTTTT. This codes for CSVWKQGHTGELFF.

This chain joins TRBV27 and TRBJ2-7, with D possibly TRBD2 on 7 matching bases. The CDR3 totals 13 residues. The germline V gene encodes CDR1 MNHEY and CDR2 SMNVEV (reference sequence). The germline V and J ends were trimmed by 6 bases and 5 bases, with 14 bases remaining between them. The CDR3 DNA follows: TGTGCCAGCAGCCGTCGGGGGGCCCACGAGCAGTACTTC. Translation: CASSRRGAHEQYF.

The rearrangement joins TRBV6-1 to TRBJ1-4, with 8 positions matching TRBD1. The CDR3 contains 15 residues. Germline CDR1 and CDR2: MNHNS and SASEGT. Trimming at V came to 5 bases and at J to 6 bases, leaving 8 bases not matched to a gene. CDR3: CASSPGQVGDEKLFF. The DNA for the CDR3 is TGTGCCAGCAGTCCGGGACAGGTCGGGGATGAAAAACTGTTTTTT.

This clonotype was picked up a small number of times. The J gene is TRBJ1-2, the V gene TRBV27, with TRBD1 matching over 8 bases. The CDR3 is made up of 15 amino acids. The ends lost 3 bases at V and 2 bases at J; junction bases unmatched: 5. Germline V lookup: CDR1 MNHEY, CDR2 SMNVEV (reference sequence). The CDR3 loop reads CASSFGTGYNYGYTF. CDR3 nucleotide sequence: TGTGCCAGCAGTTTTGGGACAGGATACAACTATGGCTACACCTTC.

The genes are TRBV18 and TRBJ1-1, with D possibly being TRBD1 (5 bases). V was clipped by 3 bases and J by 8 bases, with 19 bases between them. Germline values: CDR1 KGHSH, CDR2 LQKENI. CDR3 length: 15 amino acids. CDR3 nucleotide sequence: TGTGCCAGCTCACCTTGGGGAGGGGAGGCCTCCGAAGCTTTCTTT. Translated, it gives CASSPWGGEASEAFF.